This T cell receptor beta chain derives from a study of regulatory T cells in long-lasting Graves disease. About the study: Over 5 years of antithyroid drugs with positive TSH receptor antibodies was taken to mean persistent Graves' disease.

Specified time point: persistent/refractory GD, antithyroid drugs over 5 years with positive TRAb. Generation of the TCR library employed RNA extracted from PBMCs. Combining iRepertoire HTBI primers with Arm-PCR of CDR3 regions, the authors built TCR beta libraries. In the study's own analysis: Among the samples, 62 TRBV and some 15 TRBJ segments were identified. TCRdb redid the calling of the multiplex PCR reads with MiXCR, one entry per CDR3 protein. The V and J calls here are based on TCRdb, not the publication. The sample includes a few hundred thousand distinct CDR3 sequences, about a quarter of them seen just once. This clonotype has just a few counts. Its target is unknown. The length of the CDR3 is 17 residues. Germline V gives CDR1 SGHVS, CDR2 FNYEAQ. Trimming took off 2 bases at V and 4 bases at J, with 20 bases between the two ends. Study results and caveats: Reduced TCR diversity was observed in persistent Graves' patients versus newly diagnosed patients. Those with persistent disease had in common more public clonotypes (2,741) than new patients (roughly 1,000).

This TCR was recovered from a female donor with Graves disease. The source material was peripheral blood mononuclear cells (PBMCs), sampled when the disease was refractory, from a patient treated with antithyroid drugs. The chain carries TRBV7-6 and TRBJ1-1; D may be TRBD1 (6 bases). CDR3 sequence: CASSLSPKGELGTEAFF. In DNA form, the CDR3 reads TGTGCCAGCAGCTTAAGTCCGAAGGGGGAGTTGGGCACTGAAGCTTTCTTT.